This TCR beta chain came from a study of shared clonotypes between healthy human individuals. Some clones are missing from TCRdb's copy, which holds only in-frame ones; the method was immunoSEQ multiplex PCR. The sample lists some 2,000,000 clones, about 95% occurring once. The CDR3 is 14 amino acids. The germline V and J ends were trimmed by 1 base and 6 bases, with 11 bases remaining between them. Germline V gene sequence: CDR1 SGHNT, CDR2 YYREEE (reference sequence). Positively selected for CCR7, the CD45RO-negative cells used as naive CD8 cells excluded terminally differentiated effector memory CD45RA+ cells. Concerning this clone itself: Its antigen remains unknown.

Study outcomes and limitations: Generation probabilities of non-shared clonotypes were lower (relative to those shared by all four donors).

V gene TRBV5-4 combines with J gene TRBJ1-5; the D is unclear. The specimen sequenced was naive CD8+ T cells sorted from blood. The origin of this receptor is a man aged 18 to 30 in good health. DNA of the CDR3: TGTGCCAGCAGCTTGTTCGGAGACGCTCAGCCCCAGCATTTT. Translation gives CASSLFGDAQPQHF. The full variable domain, with the rest looked up from reference TRBV5-4 and TRBJ1-5, is ETGVTQSPTHLIKTRGQQVTLRCSSQSGHNTVSWYQQALGQGPQFIFQYYREEENGRGNFPPRFSGLQFPNYSSELNVNALELDDSALYLCASSLFGDAQPQHFGDGTRLSIL.